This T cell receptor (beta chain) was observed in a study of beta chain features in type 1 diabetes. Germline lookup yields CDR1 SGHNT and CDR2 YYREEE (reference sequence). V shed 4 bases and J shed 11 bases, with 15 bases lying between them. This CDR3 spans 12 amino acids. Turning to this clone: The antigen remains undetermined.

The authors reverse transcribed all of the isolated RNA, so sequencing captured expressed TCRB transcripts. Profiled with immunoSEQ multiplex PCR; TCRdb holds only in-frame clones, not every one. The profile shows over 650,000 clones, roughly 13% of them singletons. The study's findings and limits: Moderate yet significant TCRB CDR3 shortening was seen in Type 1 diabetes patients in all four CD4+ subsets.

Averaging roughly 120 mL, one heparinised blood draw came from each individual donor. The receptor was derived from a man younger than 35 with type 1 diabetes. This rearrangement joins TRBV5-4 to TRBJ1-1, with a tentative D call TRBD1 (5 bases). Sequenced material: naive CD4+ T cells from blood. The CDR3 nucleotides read TGTGCCAGCAGCCAAGAAGCAGGGACTGCTTTCTTT. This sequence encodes CASSQEAGTAFF.